This T cell receptor (beta chain) was sequenced during a study of CD8+ T cells in alopecia areata. Study-wide results and limits: Patients shared TCRs less clearly than mice did, possibly owing to HLA. There were also resident alphabeta T cells of normal skin sequenced in scalp samples.

The table lists this clone with a few counts. The target antigen is unknown. The germline V gene has CDR1 SQVTM and CDR2 ANQGSEA. Trimming took off 6 bases at V and 8 bases at J, with 13 bases between the two ends. CDR3 size: 12 residues. After isolation, RNA underwent reverse transcription to generate cDNA as the sequencing template. The data were produced by immunoSEQ multiplex PCR, yet TCRdb's version contains in-frame clones alone and is incomplete. The sample has fewer than 150,000 clones, about 61% seen once. The source material was CD4+ T cells sorted from blood. The gene calls are TRBV29-1 and TRBJ1-4; D gene unclear. The clonotype originates from a human donor in good health. CDR3 loop: CSVRHGNEKLFF. CDR3 DNA sequence: TGCAGCGTACGCCATGGGAACGAAAAACTGTTTTTT.